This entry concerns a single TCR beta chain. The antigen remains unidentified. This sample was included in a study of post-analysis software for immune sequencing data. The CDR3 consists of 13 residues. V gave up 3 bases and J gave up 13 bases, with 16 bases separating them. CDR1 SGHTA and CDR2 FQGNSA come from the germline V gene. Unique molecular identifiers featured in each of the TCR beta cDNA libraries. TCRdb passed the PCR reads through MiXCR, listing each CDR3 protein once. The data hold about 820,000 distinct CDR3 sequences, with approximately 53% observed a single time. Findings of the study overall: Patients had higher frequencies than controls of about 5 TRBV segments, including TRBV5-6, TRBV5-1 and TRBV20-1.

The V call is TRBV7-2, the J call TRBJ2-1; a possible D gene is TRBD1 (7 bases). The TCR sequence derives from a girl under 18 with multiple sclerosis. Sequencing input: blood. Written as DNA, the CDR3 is TGTGCCAGCAGCTTGAACCCAGGGGGGAGTCAGTTCTTC. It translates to CASSLNPGGSQFF.